These T cell receptor beta chains were read from a single sample in a study of response to subunit inactivated influenza vaccine. TCRdb passed the RT-PCR reads through MiXCR, listing each CDR3 protein once. This sample has 400,000 to 550,000 distinct CDR3 sequences; 25% occur once, and the top ten carry 1.5% to 2%. The source was CD4+ T cells sorted from PBMCs, collected about 5 days after vaccination. The receptor source for this set is a man over 45 who received an inactivated influenza vaccine. CDR3s include the opening cysteine and the closing phenylalanine or tryptophan. Fields, in order: D gene, V gene, J gene, clone size, CDR3 DNA, CDR3 protein. D genes are given only for firm matches. A row's size may be missing; if present it is once, few, many or a size class.

d_call: NA
v_call: TRBV5-1
j_call: TRBJ2-7
clone_size: NA
cdr3_nt: TGCGCCAGCAGCTTGGAGGCAGGGAACTACTACGAGCAGTACTTC
cdr3_aa: CASSLEAGNYYEQYF

d_call: TRBD1
v_call: TRBV4-2
j_call: TRBJ2-7
clone_size: NA
cdr3_nt: TGTGCCAGCAGCGTGACCGGGACAGACTACGAGCAGTACTTC
cdr3_aa: CASSVTGTDYEQYF

d_call: NA
v_call: TRBV6-4
j_call: TRBJ2-1
clone_size: few
cdr3_nt: TGTGCCAGCAGTGACGGTAGCGAACGGGGTGAGCAGTTCTTC
cdr3_aa: CASSDGSERGEQFF

d_call: NA
v_call: TRBV5-1
j_call: TRBJ2-3
clone_size: NA
cdr3_nt: TGCGCCAGCAAGCAGCGGGGCACAGATACGCAGTATTTT
cdr3_aa: CASKQRGTDTQYF

d_call: TRBD2
v_call: TRBV27
j_call: TRBJ2-7
clone_size: few
cdr3_nt: TGTGCCAGCAGTATAGGGACTAGCGGGAGAGGATACGAGCAGTACTTC
cdr3_aa: CASSIGTSGRGYEQYF

d_call: NA
v_call: TRBV3-1
j_call: TRBJ2-7
clone_size: NA
cdr3_nt: TGTGCCAGCAGCCCAAGTCAGGGCATCGGCGAGCAGTACTTC
cdr3_aa: CASSPSQGIGEQYF

d_call: NA
v_call: TRBV4-2
j_call: TRBJ1-2
clone_size: few
cdr3_nt: TGTGCCAGCAGCCCTGACTCCTGGACCCATGGCTACACCTTC
cdr3_aa: CASSPDSWTHGYTF

d_call: NA
v_call: TRBV20-1
j_call: TRBJ2-3
clone_size: many
cdr3_nt: TGCAGTGCTAGGGACAGAGATACGCAGTATTTT
cdr3_aa: CSARDRDTQYF

d_call: NA
v_call: TRBV29-1
j_call: TRBJ1-2
clone_size: NA
cdr3_nt: TGCAGCGTTGCATTCAACCACAGGATTTATGGCTACACCTTC
cdr3_aa: CSVAFNHRIYGYTF

d_call: TRBD1
v_call: TRBV2
j_call: TRBJ2-1
clone_size: NA
cdr3_nt: TGTGCCAGCAGTTGGGGACAGTCCTCCTACAATGAGCAGTTCTTC
cdr3_aa: CASSWGQSSYNEQFF

d_call: NA
v_call: TRBV29-1
j_call: TRBJ1-2
clone_size: NA
cdr3_nt: TGCAGCGTTGGATCAGGGCGGGTTGGCTACACCTTC
cdr3_aa: CSVGSGRVGYTF

d_call: NA
v_call: TRBV28
j_call: TRBJ2-7
clone_size: NA
cdr3_nt: TGTGCCAGCAGTTTAAAGGTCTCCTACGAGCAGTACTTC
cdr3_aa: CASSLKVSYEQYF

d_call: NA
v_call: TRBV20-1
j_call: TRBJ2-7
clone_size: NA
cdr3_nt: TGCAGTGCGCACGGACGCTACGAGCAGTACTTC
cdr3_aa: CSAHGRYEQYF

d_call: NA
v_call: TRBV21-1
j_call: TRBJ2-7
clone_size: NA
cdr3_nt: TGTGCCAGCAGCATCAGGGCGCGTCAGAAGGAGGAGCAGTACTTC
cdr3_aa: CASSIRARQKEEQYF

d_call: TRBD2
v_call: TRBV9
j_call: TRBJ2-1
clone_size: NA
cdr3_nt: TGTGCCAGCAGCGAGACTTTAGCGGGAGGGCAGTTCTTC
cdr3_aa: CASSETLAGGQFF

d_call: TRBD1
v_call: TRBV5-1
j_call: TRBJ2-7
clone_size: NA
cdr3_nt: TGCGCCAGCAGCTTCGTGACAGGGGCCTCCTACGAGCAGTACTTC
cdr3_aa: CASSFVTGASYEQYF

d_call: TRBD1
v_call: TRBV5-1
j_call: TRBJ2-7
clone_size: NA
cdr3_nt: TGCGCCAGCAGCTCCCGGGACAGTTCCTACGAGCAGTACTTC
cdr3_aa: CASSSRDSSYEQYF

d_call: NA
v_call: TRBV4-1
j_call: TRBJ2-3
clone_size: NA
cdr3_nt: TGCGCCAGCAGCCGGATAATGCCAGGTGCAGATACGCAGTATTTT
cdr3_aa: CASSRIMPGADTQYF

d_call: NA
v_call: TRBV5-1
j_call: TRBJ2-7
clone_size: NA
cdr3_nt: TGCGCCAGCAGCTTGGAAGGGCCTGAAGGGCAGTACTTC
cdr3_aa: CASSLEGPEGQYF

d_call: TRBD1
v_call: TRBV20-1
j_call: TRBJ1-2
clone_size: once
cdr3_nt: TGCAGTGCTACTAGACCTACAGGGGGCGGTAGCTATGGCTACACCTTC
cdr3_aa: CSATRPTGGGSYGYTF

d_call: TRBD2
v_call: TRBV12-3/TRBV12-4
j_call: TRBJ2-3
clone_size: few
cdr3_nt: TGTGCCAGCAGTTCCGCCGGGACTAGAGGCTCAGATACGCAGTATTTT
cdr3_aa: CASSSAGTRGSDTQYF

d_call: NA
v_call: TRBV11-2
j_call: TRBJ1-2
clone_size: once
cdr3_nt: TGTGCCAGCAGCTTAAGTAACATTCCCAACTATGGCTACAACTTC
cdr3_aa: CASSLSNIPNYGYNF

d_call: NA
v_call: TRBV7-9
j_call: TRBJ2-7
clone_size: few
cdr3_nt: TGTGCCAGCAGCTCCCCAGAGGGCTACGAGCAGTACTTC
cdr3_aa: CASSSPEGYEQYF

d_call: TRBD2
v_call: TRBV20-1
j_call: TRBJ2-7
clone_size: few
cdr3_nt: TGCAGTGCTCACTTCACTAGCGGGGGGGAGCAGTACTTC
cdr3_aa: CSAHFTSGGEQYF

d_call: NA
v_call: TRBV15
j_call: TRBJ2-5
clone_size: NA
cdr3_nt: TGTGCCACCAGCAGAGATCGAGCGCAAGAGACCCAGTACTTC
cdr3_aa: CATSRDRAQETQYF

d_call: TRBD1
v_call: TRBV4-2
j_call: TRBJ2-5
clone_size: few
cdr3_nt: TGTGCCAGCAGTCCAGGGACAGGGTGGGGGACCCAGTACTTC
cdr3_aa: CASSPGTGWGTQYF

d_call: NA
v_call: TRBV6-6
j_call: TRBJ1-3
clone_size: NA
cdr3_nt: TGTGCCAGCAGGGGGACCCTTGGAAACACCATATATTTT
cdr3_aa: CASRGTLGNTIYF

d_call: NA
v_call: TRBV20-1
j_call: TRBJ2-3
clone_size: NA
cdr3_nt: TGCAGTGCTCCAATACAGGGAGTAACAGATACGCAGTATTTT
cdr3_aa: CSAPIQGVTDTQYF

d_call: NA
v_call: TRBV18
j_call: TRBJ2-2
clone_size: NA
cdr3_nt: TGTGCCAGCTCACCAGGGGCGAACACCGGGGAGCTGTTTTTT
cdr3_aa: CASSPGANTGELFF

d_call: TRBD2
v_call: TRBV18
j_call: TRBJ2-7
clone_size: NA
cdr3_nt: TGTGCCAGCTCACCAATGACTAGCGGGAGTGAGAACGAGCAGTACTTC
cdr3_aa: CASSPMTSGSENEQYF

d_call: TRBD2
v_call: TRBV11-1
j_call: TRBJ2-1
clone_size: NA
cdr3_nt: TGTGCCAGCAGCTTAGCGCGTAGCGGGAGTTTCAGGGGCAATGAGCAGTTCTTC
cdr3_aa: CASSLARSGSFRGNEQFF

d_call: NA
v_call: TRBV5-5
j_call: TRBJ1-4
clone_size: NA
cdr3_nt: TGTGCCAGCAGCTTGCACAGAGGGGTAAATGAAAAACTGTTTTTT
cdr3_aa: CASSLHRGVNEKLFF

d_call: NA
v_call: TRBV29-1
j_call: TRBJ2-2
clone_size: few
cdr3_nt: TGCAGCGTTGGGGGCAGGCCGAACACCGGGGAGCTGTTTTTT
cdr3_aa: CSVGGRPNTGELFF

d_call: TRBD1
v_call: TRBV7-2
j_call: TRBJ1-1
clone_size: NA
cdr3_nt: TGTGCCAGCAGCCCTTTCCCAGGGGGGACTGAAGCTTTCTTT
cdr3_aa: CASSPFPGGTEAFF

d_call: TRBD1
v_call: TRBV12-3/TRBV12-4
j_call: TRBJ2-7
clone_size: NA
cdr3_nt: TGTGCCAGCAGTTCGGACAGGCCCTCCTACGAGCAGTACTTC
cdr3_aa: CASSSDRPSYEQYF

d_call: NA
v_call: TRBV12-3/TRBV12-4
j_call: TRBJ2-7
clone_size: NA
cdr3_nt: TGTGCCAGCAGTTTATATGGAGGGGCGGACGAGCAGTACTTC
cdr3_aa: CASSLYGGADEQYF

d_call: TRBD2
v_call: TRBV7-3
j_call: TRBJ2-5
clone_size: NA
cdr3_nt: TGTGCCAGCAGCTTGGGCACTAGCGGGAGGGCCGCGGAGACCCAGTACTTC
cdr3_aa: CASSLGTSGRAAETQYF

d_call: NA
v_call: TRBV12-3/TRBV12-4
j_call: TRBJ2-1
clone_size: many
cdr3_nt: TGTGCCAGCAGTGCCTCCCGCCCGAGGACGCACAATGAGCAGTTCTTC
cdr3_aa: CASSASRPRTHNEQFF

d_call: NA
v_call: TRBV6-2/TRBV6-3
j_call: TRBJ2-3
clone_size: NA
cdr3_nt: TGTGCCAGCAGCCGTTACGCCCAAGGACCGACTCTACTAGATACGCAGTATTTT
cdr3_aa: CASSRYAQGPTLLDTQYF

d_call: TRBD2
v_call: TRBV7-9
j_call: TRBJ2-4
clone_size: few
cdr3_nt: TGTGCCAGCAGCCCCCGGGGGGGCCGGAACATTCAGTACTTC
cdr3_aa: CASSPRGGRNIQYF

d_call: NA
v_call: TRBV12-3/TRBV12-4
j_call: TRBJ2-2
clone_size: many
cdr3_nt: TGTGCCAGCAGCCGCCTATCCACCGGGGAGCTGTTTTTT
cdr3_aa: CASSRLSTGELFF

d_call: NA
v_call: TRBV12-3/TRBV12-4
j_call: TRBJ2-7
clone_size: few
cdr3_nt: TGTGCCAGCAGTTCTGGCGCCCACGAGCAGTACTTC
cdr3_aa: CASSSGAHEQYF

d_call: TRBD2
v_call: TRBV6-6
j_call: TRBJ2-7
clone_size: NA
cdr3_nt: TGTGCCAGCAGCTCGACTAGCGTCGAGCAGTACTTC
cdr3_aa: CASSSTSVEQYF

d_call: NA
v_call: TRBV20-1
j_call: TRBJ2-1
clone_size: NA
cdr3_nt: TGCAGTGCCGGTCGGGGGCTAAGCTCCTACAATGAGCAGTTCTTC
cdr3_aa: CSAGRGLSSYNEQFF

d_call: TRBD1
v_call: TRBV6-5
j_call: TRBJ2-4
clone_size: few
cdr3_nt: TGTGCCAGCAGTTACTCCGGGACAGGTCTAGCCAAAAACATTCAGTACTTC
cdr3_aa: CASSYSGTGLAKNIQYF

d_call: NA
v_call: TRBV6-5
j_call: TRBJ1-2
clone_size: few
cdr3_nt: TGTGCCAGCAGTTACAGTCCGAGGGGCTATGGCTACACCTTC
cdr3_aa: CASSYSPRGYGYTF

d_call: TRBD1
v_call: TRBV7-6
j_call: TRBJ1-1
clone_size: NA
cdr3_nt: TGTGCCAGCAGCCAAGCAGGGGGGCGCGCTTTCTTT
cdr3_aa: CASSQAGGRAFF

d_call: TRBD2
v_call: TRBV9
j_call: TRBJ2-7
clone_size: few
cdr3_nt: TGTGCCAGCAGTCGAGGACTAGCGGAAAACGAGCAGTACTTC
cdr3_aa: CASSRGLAENEQYF

d_call: NA
v_call: TRBV24-1
j_call: TRBJ1-5
clone_size: NA
cdr3_nt: TGTGCCACCAGTGATTTGGACAGCTATCAGCCCCAGCATTTT
cdr3_aa: CATSDLDSYQPQHF